This T cell receptor beta chain was profiled in a study of blood T cell repertoires in COVID-19. Whole-study context: COVID-19 samples collected from the United States, Italy and Spain covered acute and convalescent phases.

Sequenced by immunoSEQ multiplex PCR; TCRdb stores in-frame clones only, minus some. The sample holds over 200,000 clones, 80% to 90% seen once. Within the 2 weeks before study entry, each person in the exposed group met a COVID-19 case. The clonotype was recovered from a woman aged 25-40 years who had been exposed to COVID-19. The source material was PBMCs or T cells enriched from blood (not recorded which).

CDR3 amino acids: CASSVDRGGYGYTF. The DNA of the CDR3 is TGTGCCAGCAGCGTGGACAGGGGTGGCTATGGCTACACCTTC. V is TRBV5-4 and J is TRBJ1-2, with 9 bases matching TRBD1. The CDR3 is 14 amino acids. With 4 bases clipped from V and 4 bases from J, the junction kept 5 bases outside the gene matches. Germline assignment: CDR1 SGHNT and CDR2 YYREEE (reference sequence).